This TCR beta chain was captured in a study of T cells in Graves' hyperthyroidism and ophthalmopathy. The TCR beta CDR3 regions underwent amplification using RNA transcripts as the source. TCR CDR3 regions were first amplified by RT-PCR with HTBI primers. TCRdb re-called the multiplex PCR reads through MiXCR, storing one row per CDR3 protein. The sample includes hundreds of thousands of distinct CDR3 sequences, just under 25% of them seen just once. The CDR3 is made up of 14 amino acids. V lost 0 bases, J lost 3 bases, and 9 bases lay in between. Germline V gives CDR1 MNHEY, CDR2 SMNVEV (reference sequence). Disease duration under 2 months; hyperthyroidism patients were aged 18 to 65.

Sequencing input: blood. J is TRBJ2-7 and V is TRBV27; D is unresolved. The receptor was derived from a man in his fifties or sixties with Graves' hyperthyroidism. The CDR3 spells CASSLSGYLYEQYF. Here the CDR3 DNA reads TGTGCCAGCAGTTTATCAGGGTACCTCTACGAGCAGTACTTC.